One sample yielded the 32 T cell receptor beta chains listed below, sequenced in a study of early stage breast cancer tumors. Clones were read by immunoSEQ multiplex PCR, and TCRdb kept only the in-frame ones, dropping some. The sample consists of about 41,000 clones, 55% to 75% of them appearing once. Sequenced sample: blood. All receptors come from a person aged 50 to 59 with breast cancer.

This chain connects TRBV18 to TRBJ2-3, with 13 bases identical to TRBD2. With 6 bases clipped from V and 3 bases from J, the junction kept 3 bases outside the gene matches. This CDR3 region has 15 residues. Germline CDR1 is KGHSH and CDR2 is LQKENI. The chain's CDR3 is CASSRGLAGTDTQYF. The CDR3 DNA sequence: TGTGCCAGCTCTCGGGGACTAGCGGGAACAGATACGCAGTATTTT.

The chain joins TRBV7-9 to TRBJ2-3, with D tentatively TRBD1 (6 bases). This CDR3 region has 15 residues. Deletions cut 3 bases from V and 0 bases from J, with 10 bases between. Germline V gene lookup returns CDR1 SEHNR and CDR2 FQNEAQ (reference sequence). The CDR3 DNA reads TGTGCCAGCAGCTTGGGGACACCCAGCACAGATACGCAGTATTTT. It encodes CASSLGTPSTDTQYF.

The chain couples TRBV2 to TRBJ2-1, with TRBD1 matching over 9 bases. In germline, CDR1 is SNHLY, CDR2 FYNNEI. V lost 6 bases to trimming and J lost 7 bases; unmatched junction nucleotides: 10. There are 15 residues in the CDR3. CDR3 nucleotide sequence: TGTGCCAGCAGCTTGACAGGGGGGATTAGGAATGAGCAGTTCTTC. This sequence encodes CASSLTGGIRNEQFF.

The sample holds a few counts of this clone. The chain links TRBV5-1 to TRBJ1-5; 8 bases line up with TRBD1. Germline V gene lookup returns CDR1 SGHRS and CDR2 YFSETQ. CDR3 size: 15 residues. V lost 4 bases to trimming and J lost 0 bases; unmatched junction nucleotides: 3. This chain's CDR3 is CASSQTGDSNQPQHF. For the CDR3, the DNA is TGCGCCAGCAGCCAGACAGGGGATAGCAATCAGCCCCAGCATTTT.

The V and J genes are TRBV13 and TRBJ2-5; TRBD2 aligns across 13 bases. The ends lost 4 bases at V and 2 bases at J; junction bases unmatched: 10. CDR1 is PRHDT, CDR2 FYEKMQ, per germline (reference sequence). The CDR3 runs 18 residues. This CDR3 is CASSSNAGTSGVQETQYF. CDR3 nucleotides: TGTGCCAGCAGCTCTAACGCCGGGACTAGCGGGGTGCAAGAGACCCAGTACTTC.

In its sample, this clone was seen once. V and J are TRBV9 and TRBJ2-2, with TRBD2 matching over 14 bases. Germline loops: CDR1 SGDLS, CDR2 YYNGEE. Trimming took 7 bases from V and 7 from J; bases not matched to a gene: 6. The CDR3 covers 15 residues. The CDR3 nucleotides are TGTGCCAGCTCCGGGACTAGCGGGAGTGACGGGGAGCTGTTTTTT. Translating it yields CASSGTSGSDGELFF.

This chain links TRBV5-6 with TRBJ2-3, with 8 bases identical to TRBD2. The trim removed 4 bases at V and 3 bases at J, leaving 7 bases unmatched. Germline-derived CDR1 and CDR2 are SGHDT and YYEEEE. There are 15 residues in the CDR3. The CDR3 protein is CASSPGTSWTDTQYF. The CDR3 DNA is TGTGCCAGCAGCCCCGGGACTAGTTGGACAGATACGCAGTATTTT.

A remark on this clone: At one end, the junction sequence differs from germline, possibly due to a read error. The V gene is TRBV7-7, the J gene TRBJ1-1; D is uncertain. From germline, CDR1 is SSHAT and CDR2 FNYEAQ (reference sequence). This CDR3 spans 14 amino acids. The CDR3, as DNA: TGTGCTAGCAGCGCGGGCCCCCGCGGCAGTGAAGCTTTCTTT. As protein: CASSAGPRGSEAFF.

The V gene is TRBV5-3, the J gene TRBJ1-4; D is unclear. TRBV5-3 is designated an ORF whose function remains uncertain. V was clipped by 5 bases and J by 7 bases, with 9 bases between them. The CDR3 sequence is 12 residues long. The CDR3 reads CARRRVGEKLFF. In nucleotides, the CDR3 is TGTGCCAGAAGGAGGGTTGGTGAAAAACTGTTTTTT.

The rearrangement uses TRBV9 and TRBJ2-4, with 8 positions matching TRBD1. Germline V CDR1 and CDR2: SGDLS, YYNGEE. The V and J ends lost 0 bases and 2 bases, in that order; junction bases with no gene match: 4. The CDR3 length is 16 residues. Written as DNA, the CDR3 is TGTGCCAGCAGCGTAGGACAGGGGTCAACCAAAAACATTCAGTACTTC. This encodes CASSVGQGSTKNIQYF.

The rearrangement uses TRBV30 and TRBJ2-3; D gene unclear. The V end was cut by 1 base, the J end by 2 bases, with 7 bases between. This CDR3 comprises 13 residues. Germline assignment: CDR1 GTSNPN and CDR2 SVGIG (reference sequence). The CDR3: CAWSAGYTDTQYF. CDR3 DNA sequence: TGTGCCTGGAGTGCCGGTTACACAGATACGCAGTATTTT.

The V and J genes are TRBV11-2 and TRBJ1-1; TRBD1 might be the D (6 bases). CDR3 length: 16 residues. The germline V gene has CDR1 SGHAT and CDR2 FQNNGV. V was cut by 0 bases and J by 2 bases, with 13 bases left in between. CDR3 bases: TGTGCCAGCAGCTTAGATCTCTGGACAGTAAACACTGAAGCTTTCTTT. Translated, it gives CASSLDLWTVNTEAFF.

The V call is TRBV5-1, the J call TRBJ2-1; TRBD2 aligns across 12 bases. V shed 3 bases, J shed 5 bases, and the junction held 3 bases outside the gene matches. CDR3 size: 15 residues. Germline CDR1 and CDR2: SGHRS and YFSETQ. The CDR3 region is CASSWGLAGHNEQFF. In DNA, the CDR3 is TGCGCCAGCAGCTGGGGACTAGCGGGCCACAATGAGCAGTTCTTC.

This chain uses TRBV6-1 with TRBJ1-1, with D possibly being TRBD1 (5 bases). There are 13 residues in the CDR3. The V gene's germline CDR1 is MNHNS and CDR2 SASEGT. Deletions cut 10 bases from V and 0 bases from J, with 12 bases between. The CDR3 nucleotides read TGTGCCACCCAGGGATTTTTGAACACTGAAGCTTTCTTT. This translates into CATQGFLNTEAFF.

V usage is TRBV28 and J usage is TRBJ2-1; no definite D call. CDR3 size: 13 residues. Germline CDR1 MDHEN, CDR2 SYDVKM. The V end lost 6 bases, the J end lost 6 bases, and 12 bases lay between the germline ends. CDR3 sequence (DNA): TGTGCCAGCAGGGTGCAGGCCGCCAATGAGCAGTTCTTC. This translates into CASRVQAANEQFF.

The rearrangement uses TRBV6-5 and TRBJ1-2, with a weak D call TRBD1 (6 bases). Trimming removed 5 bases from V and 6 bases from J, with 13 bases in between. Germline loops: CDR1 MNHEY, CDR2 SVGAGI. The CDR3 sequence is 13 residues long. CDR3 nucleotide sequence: TGTGCCAGCAGTCGCCAGGACAGAAATGGCTACACCTTC. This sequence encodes CASSRQDRNGYTF.

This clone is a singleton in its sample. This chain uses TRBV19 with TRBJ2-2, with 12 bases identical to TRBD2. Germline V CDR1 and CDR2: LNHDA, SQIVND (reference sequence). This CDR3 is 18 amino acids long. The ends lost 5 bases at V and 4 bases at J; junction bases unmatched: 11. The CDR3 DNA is TGTGCCAGTAGTCCCGCAGGGCTAGCGGGAGGGAGCACCGGGGAGCTGTTTTTT. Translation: CASSPAGLAGGSTGELFF.

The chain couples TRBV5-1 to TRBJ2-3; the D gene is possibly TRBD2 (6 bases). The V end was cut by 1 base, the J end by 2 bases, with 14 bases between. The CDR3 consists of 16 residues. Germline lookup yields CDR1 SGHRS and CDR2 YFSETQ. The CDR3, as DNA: TGCGCCAGCAGCTTGTACGGGGGAGGACCCACAGATACGCAGTATTTT. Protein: CASSLYGGGPTDTQYF.

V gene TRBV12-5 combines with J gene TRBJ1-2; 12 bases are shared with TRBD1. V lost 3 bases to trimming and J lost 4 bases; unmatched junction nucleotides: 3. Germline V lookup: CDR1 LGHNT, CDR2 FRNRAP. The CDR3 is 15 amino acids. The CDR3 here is CASGFGTGGSYGYTF. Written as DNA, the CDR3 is TGTGCTAGTGGTTTCGGGACAGGGGGCAGCTATGGCTACACCTTC. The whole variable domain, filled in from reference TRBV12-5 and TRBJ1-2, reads DARVTQTPRHKVTEMGQEVTMRCQPILGHNTVFWYRQTMMQGLELLAYFRNRAPLDDSGMPKDRFSAEMPDATLATLKIQPSEPRDSAVYFCASGFGTGGSYGYTFGSGTRLTVV.

CDR3 DNA sequence: TGTGCCAGCAGTCCTAGCGGGAACGGAAACGAGCAGTACTTC. Encoded protein: CASSPSGNGNEQYF. V is TRBV5-6 and J is TRBJ2-7; 9 positions match TRBD2. The CDR3 has 14 amino acids. V was clipped by 5 bases and J by 5 bases; unmatched bases: 8. Germline CDR1 SGHDT, CDR2 YYEEEE.

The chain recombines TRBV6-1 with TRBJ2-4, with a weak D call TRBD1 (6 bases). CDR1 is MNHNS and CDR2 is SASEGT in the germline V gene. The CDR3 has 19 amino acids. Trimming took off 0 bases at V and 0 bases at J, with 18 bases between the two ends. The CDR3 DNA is TGTGCCAGCAGTGAAGCAGTGGGGGCGACAAAACTAGCCAAAAACATTCAGTACTTC. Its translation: CASSEAVGATKLAKNIQYF.

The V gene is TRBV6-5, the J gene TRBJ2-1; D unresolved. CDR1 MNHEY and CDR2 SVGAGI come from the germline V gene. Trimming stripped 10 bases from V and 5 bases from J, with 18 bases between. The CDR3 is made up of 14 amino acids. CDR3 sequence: CATIEHSAHNEQFF. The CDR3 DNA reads TGTGCCACCATCGAGCACTCCGCCCACAATGAGCAGTTCTTC.

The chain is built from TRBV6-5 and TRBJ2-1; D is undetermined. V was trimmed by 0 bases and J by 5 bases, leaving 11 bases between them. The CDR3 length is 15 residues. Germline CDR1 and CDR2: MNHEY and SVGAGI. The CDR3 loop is CASSYSKTLHNEQFF. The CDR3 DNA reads TGTGCCAGCAGTTACTCGAAGACTCTACACAATGAGCAGTTCTTC.

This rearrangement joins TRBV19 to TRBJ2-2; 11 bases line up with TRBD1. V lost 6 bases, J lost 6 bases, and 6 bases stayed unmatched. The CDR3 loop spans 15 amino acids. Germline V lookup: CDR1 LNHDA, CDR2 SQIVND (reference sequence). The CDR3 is CASRNEGQGAGELFF. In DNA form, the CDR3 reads TGTGCCAGTAGGAACGAGGGACAGGGGGCCGGGGAGCTGTTTTTT.

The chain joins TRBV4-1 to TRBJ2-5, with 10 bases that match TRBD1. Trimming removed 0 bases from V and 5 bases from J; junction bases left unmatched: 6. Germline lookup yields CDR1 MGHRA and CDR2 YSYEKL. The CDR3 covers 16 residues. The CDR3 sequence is CASSQEGTGVRETQYF. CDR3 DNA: TGCGCCAGCAGCCAAGAAGGGACAGGGGTGAGGGAGACCCAGTACTTC.

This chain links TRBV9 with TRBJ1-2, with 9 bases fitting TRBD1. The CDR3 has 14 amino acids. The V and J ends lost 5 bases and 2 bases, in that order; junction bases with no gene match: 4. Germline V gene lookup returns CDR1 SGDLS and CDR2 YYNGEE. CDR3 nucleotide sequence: TGTGCCAGCAGTAGGGGACAGGGAAACTATGGCTACACCTTC. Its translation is CASSRGQGNYGYTF.

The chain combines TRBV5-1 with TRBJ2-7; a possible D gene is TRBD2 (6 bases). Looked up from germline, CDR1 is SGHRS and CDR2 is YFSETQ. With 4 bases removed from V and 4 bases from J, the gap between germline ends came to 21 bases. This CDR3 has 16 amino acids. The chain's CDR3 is CASSPSPSREKYEQYF. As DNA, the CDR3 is TGCGCCAGCAGCCCTTCACCTAGTCGGGAGAAATACGAGCAGTACTTC.

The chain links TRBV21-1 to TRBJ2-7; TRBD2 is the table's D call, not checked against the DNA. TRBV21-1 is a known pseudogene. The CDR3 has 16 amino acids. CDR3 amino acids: CASRHLTAGGLDEQYF. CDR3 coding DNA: TGTGCCAGCAGACATCTAACCGCGGGCGGCCTGGACGAGCAGTACTTC.

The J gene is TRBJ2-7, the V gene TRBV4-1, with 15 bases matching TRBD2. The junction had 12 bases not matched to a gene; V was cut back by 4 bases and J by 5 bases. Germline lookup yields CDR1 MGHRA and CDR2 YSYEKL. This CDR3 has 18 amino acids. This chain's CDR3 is CASSRPSGTSGRRNEQYF. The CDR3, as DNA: TGCGCCAGCAGCCGCCCCTCGGGGACTAGCGGGAGGAGGAACGAGCAGTACTTC.

CDR3 amino acids: CAWERIRGMNTEAFF. The DNA of the CDR3 is TGTGCCTGGGAAAGGATAAGGGGAATGAACACTGAAGCTTTCTTT. V gene TRBV30 combines with J gene TRBJ1-1; maybe TRBD1 (5 bases). This CDR3 has 15 residues. V lost 5 bases, J lost 0 bases, and 16 bases lay in between. Germline CDR1 reads GTSNPN; CDR2 reads SVGIG (reference sequence).

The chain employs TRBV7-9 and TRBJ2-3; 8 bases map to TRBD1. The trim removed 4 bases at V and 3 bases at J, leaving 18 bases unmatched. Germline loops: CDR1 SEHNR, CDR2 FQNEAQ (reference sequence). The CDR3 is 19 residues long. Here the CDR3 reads CASSSSGDRGVIYTDTQYF. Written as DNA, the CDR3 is TGTGCCAGCAGCTCCAGTGGAGACAGGGGTGTTATTTATACAGATACGCAGTATTTT.

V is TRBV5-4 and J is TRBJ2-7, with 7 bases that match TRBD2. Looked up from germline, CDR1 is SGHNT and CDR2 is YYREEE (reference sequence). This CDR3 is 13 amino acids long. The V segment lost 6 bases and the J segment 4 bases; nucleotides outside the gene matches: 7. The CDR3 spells CASNQTSVYEQYF. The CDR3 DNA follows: TGTGCCAGCAACCAAACTAGCGTTTACGAGCAGTACTTC.